Reported below is one T cell receptor beta chain. Assay: immunoSEQ multiplex PCR; the TCRdb copy retains only in-frame clones and omits some. The repertoire holds 300,000 to 350,000 clones, with 88% as singletons. This sample was included in a study of Ad26.COV2.S vaccination and SARS-CoV-2 variants. In the study overall: Intramuscularly, Ad26.COV2.S was given either once or twice, 56 days apart.

Documented treatment: about 20 received Ad26.COV2.S at low or high dose, single or two shots; roughly five received placebo; per-sample allocation not given. Sampling was done on day 63 after the first vaccine or placebo injection. An Ad26 vector was used to express Wuhan-strain SARS-CoV-2 spike as the vaccine. The receptor's source is a person aged 18-60 years who received the Ad26.COV2.S COVID-19 vaccine or a placebo. The material sequenced was peripheral blood, taken in a trial of Ad26.COV2.S vaccine versus placebo.

The CDR3 bases are TGTGCCAGCAGTTCTAGGGGCCAGCCCCAGCATTTT. It is translated as CASSSRGQPQHF. The chain has TRBV6-6 and TRBJ1-5; weak D call: TRBD1 (5 bases). This CDR3 has 12 amino acids. Germline V lookup: CDR1 MNHNY, CDR2 SVGAGI (reference sequence). V shed 4 bases and J shed 7 bases, with 8 bases lying between them.